The rows below give T cell receptor beta chains drawn from one sample of a study of T cells in Graves' hyperthyroidism and ophthalmopathy. Via MiXCR, TCRdb re-called the multiplex PCR reads, giving one row per CDR3 protein. The repertoire has 110,000 to 150,000 distinct CDR3 sequences, roughly a fifth of them found once; the top ten carry about 70%. Sequencing was carried out using blood. The receptors were gathered from a woman in her forties or fifties with Graves' hyperthyroidism that later progressed to Graves' ophthalmopathy. The CDR3 runs from the conserved cysteine through the conserved F or W. The D gene is left open where the match is weak. Size is stated for part of the rows, as once, few or many counts, or as a class when the clone is expanded.

TRBV28	TRBJ2-2	TRBD2	15	many	TGTGCCAGCATCGGGGGGGGCGCCCACACCGGGGAGCTGTTTTTT	CASIGGGAHTGELFF
TRBV2	TRBJ1-5	NA	15	many	TGTGCCAGCAGGTCCCGTGGGGGTCTTGATCAGCCCCAGCATTTT	CASRSRGGLDQPQHF
TRBV27	TRBJ1-5	NA	14	NA	TGTGCCAGCAGGAAGACAGGAATCAATCAGCCCCAGCATTTT	CASRKTGINQPQHF
TRBV6-1	TRBJ2-4	TRBD1	14	few	TGTGCCAGCAACCAGGACAGGATCAAAAACATTCAGTACTTC	CASNQDRIKNIQYF
TRBV5-1	TRBJ2-7	NA	15	many	TGCGCCAGCAGCACCGGACGGTCCCTCACCTACGAGCAGTACTTC	CASSTGRSLTYEQYF
TRBV12-3/TRBV12-4	TRBJ1-1	NA	13	NA	TGTGCCAGCAGCTTAGTGAGGAACACTGAAGCTTTCTTT	CASSLVRNTEAFF
TRBV3-1	TRBJ2-7	NA	12	many	TGTGCCAGCAGCCAAAGCTCCTACGAGCAGTACTTC	CASSQSSYEQYF
TRBV6-1	TRBJ2-7	NA	15	many	TGTGCCAGCAGAGAAGGGGGGAGGCCCACCTACGAGCAGTACTTC	CASREGGRPTYEQYF
TRBV10-3	TRBJ1-2	TRBD1	13	NA	TGTGCCATCAGTCCCGGGACAGGGCATGGCTACACCTTC	CAISPGTGHGYTF
TRBV4-2	TRBJ2-1	TRBD2	13	NA	TGTGCCAGCAGCCAAGCTCTAGCGGGTGAGCAGTTCTTC	CASSQALAGEQFF
TRBV29-1	TRBJ2-1	TRBD1	13	many	TGCAGCGTGGGGGACAGGGGTTACAATGAGCAGTTCTTC	CSVGDRGYNEQFF
TRBV7-9	TRBJ2-5	NA	13	few	TGTGCCAGCAGCACCGGCACACGCACACTCGCGGACTTC	CASSTGTRTLADF
TRBV7-2	TRBJ2-7	TRBD2	15	NA	TGTGCCAGCAGCTTTCGGACTAGCGGAGGATCCGAGCAGTACTTC	CASSFRTSGGSEQYF
TRBV11-2	TRBJ2-5	NA	15	many	TGTGCCAGCAGCTTAGTACTAGGTCCACAAGAGACCCAGTACTTC	CASSLVLGPQETQYF
TRBV5-1	TRBJ2-5	NA	13	NA	TGCGCCAGCAGCTTGTCACTCCAAGAGACCCAGTACTTC	CASSLSLQETQYF
TRBV2	TRBJ2-3	NA	12	few	TGTGCCAGCACGGGGGCCGGAGATACGCAGTATTTT	CASTGAGDTQYF
TRBV30	TRBJ2-1	TRBD2	16	many	TGTGCCTGGAGTCTAGCGGGAGCGACCTCCTACAATGAGCAGTTCTTC	CAWSLAGATSYNEQFF
TRBV20-1	TRBJ1-5	TRBD1	16	NA	TGCAGTGCTGGCCAGGGGGCCGGTTTCGGCAATCAGCCCCAGCATTTT	CSAGQGAGFGNQPQHF
TRBV9	TRBJ1-2	NA	15	NA	TGTGCCAGCAGTGAAGGGGGGGGGACCTCCTATGGCTACACCTTC	CASSEGGGTSYGYTF
TRBV6-1	TRBJ1-5	NA	12	many	TGTGCCAGCAGTGACGGCGTTCAGCCCCAGCATTTT	CASSDGVQPQHF
TRBV5-1	TRBJ2-2	TRBD2	16	many	TGCGCCAGCAGCTCAGGACTAGCGGGAAACACCGGGGAGCTGTTTTTT	CASSSGLAGNTGELFF
TRBV11-2	TRBJ2-7	NA	15	NA	TGTGCCAGCAGCTTAGGGGGGCTAGTCTCCTACGAGCAGTACTTC	CASSLGGLVSYEQYF